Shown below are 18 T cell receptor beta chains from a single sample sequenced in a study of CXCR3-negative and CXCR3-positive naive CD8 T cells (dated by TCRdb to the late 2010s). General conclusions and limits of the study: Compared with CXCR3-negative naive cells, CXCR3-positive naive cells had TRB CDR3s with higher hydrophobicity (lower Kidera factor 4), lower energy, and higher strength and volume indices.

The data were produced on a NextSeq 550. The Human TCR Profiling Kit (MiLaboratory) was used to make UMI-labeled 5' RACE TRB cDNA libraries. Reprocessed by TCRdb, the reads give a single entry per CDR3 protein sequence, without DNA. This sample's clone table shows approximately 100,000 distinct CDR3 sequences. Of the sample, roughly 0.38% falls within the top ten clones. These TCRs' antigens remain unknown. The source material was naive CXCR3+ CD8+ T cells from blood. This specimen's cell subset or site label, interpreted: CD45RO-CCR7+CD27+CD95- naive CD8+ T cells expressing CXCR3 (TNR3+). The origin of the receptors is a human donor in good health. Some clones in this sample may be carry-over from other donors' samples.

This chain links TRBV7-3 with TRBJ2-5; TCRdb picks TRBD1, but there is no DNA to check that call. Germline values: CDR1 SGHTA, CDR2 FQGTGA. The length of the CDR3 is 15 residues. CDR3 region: CASSSYGGQQETQYF. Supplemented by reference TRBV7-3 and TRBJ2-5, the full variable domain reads GAGVSQTPSNKVTEKGKYVELRCDPISGHTALYWYRQSLGQGPEFLIYFQGTGAADDSGLPNDRFFAVRPEGSVSTLKIQRTERGDSAVYLCASSSYGGQQETQYFGPGTRLLVL.

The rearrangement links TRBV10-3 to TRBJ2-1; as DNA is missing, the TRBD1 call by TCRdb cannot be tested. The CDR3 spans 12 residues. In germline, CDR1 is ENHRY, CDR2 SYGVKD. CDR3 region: CPIKKGLNEQFF.

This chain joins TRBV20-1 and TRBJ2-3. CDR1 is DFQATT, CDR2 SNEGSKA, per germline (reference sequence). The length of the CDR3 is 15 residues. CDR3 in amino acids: CSARREVGDTDTQYF.

CDR3 sequence reads: CASSPEGGGNEQFF. This chain links TRBV13 with TRBJ2-1; the TCRdb call, TRBD2, lacks DNA for checking. Germline CDR1 and CDR2: PRHDT and FYEKMQ (reference sequence). CDR3 length: 14 amino acids. Full variable domain (rest looked up from reference TRBV13 and TRBJ2-1): AAGVIQSPRHLIKEKRETATLKCYPIPRHDTVYWYQQGPGQDPQFLISFYEKMQSDKGSIPDRFSAQQFSDYHSELNMSSLELGDSALYFCASSPEGGGNEQFFGPGTRLTVL.

The CDR3 reads CASRPGLAGGLLTDTQYF. The genes are TRBV7-3 and TRBJ2-3; TCRdb calls TRBD2, which cannot be checked without DNA. Germline V gives CDR1 SGHTA, CDR2 FQGTGA. The CDR3 is 18 amino acids.

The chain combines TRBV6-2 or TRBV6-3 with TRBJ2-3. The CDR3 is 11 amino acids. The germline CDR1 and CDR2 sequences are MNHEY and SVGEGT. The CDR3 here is CASSFGDTQYF.

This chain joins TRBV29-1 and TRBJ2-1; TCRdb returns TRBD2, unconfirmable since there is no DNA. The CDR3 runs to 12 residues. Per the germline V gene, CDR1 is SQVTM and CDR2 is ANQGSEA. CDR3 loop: CSVEGLEEEQFF.

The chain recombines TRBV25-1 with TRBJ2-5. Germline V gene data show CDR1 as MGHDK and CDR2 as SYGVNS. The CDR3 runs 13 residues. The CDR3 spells CASSEWSQETQYF.

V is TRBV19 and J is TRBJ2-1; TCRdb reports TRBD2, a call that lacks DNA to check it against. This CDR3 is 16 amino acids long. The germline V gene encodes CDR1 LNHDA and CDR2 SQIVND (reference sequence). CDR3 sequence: CASSTLAGGPWEEQFF.

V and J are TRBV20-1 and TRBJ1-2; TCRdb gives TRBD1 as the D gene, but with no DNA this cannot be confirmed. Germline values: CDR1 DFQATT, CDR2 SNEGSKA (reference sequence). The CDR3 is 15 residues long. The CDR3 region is CSTRDGISGSYGYTF.

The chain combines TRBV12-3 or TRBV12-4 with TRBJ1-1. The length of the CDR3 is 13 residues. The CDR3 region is CASTVGGGVEAFF.

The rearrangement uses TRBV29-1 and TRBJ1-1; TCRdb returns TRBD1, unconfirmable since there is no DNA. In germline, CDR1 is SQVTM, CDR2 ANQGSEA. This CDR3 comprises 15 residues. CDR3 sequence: CSVEAADRGDTEAFF. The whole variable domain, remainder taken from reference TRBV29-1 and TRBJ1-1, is SAVISQKPSRDICQRGTSLTIQCQVDSQVTMMFWYRQQPGQSLTLIATANQGSEATYESGFVIDKFPISRPNLTFSTLTVSNMSPEDSSIYLCSVEAADRGDTEAFFGQGTRLTVV.

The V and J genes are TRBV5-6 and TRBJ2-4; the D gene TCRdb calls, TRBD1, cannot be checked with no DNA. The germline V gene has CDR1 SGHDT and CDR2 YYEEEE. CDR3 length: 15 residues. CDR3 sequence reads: CASSAGGWAKNIQYF.

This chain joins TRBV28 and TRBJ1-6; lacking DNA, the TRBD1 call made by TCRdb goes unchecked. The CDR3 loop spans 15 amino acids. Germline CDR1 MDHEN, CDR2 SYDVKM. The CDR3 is CASSSQGEGNSPLHF.

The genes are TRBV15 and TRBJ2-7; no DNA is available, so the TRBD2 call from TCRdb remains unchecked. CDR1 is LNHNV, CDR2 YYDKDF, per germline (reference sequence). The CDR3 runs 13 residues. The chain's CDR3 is CATSRGGNYEQYF. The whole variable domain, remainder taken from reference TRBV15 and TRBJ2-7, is DAMVIQNPRYQVTQFGKPVTLSCSQTLNHNVMYWYQQKSSQAPKLLFHYYDKDFNNEADTPDNFQSRRPNTSFCFLDIRSPGLGDTAMYLCATSRGGNYEQYFGPGTRLTVT.

The CDR3 here is CASKSGGANEQFF. The rearrangement links TRBV12-3 or TRBV12-4 to TRBJ2-1; TCRdb's assignment of TRBD2 cannot be checked, as there is no DNA. CDR3 length equals 13 residues.

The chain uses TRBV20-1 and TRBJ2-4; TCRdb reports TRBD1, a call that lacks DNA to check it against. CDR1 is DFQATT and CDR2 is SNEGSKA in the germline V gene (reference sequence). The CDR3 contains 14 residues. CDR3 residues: CSARNRGIQNIQYF.

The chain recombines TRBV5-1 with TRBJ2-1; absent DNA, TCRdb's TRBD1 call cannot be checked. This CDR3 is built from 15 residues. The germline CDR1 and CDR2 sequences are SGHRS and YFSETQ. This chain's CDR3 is CASSLLDSAYNEQFF.